The 32 T cell receptor beta chains given below trace back to one sample, sequenced in a study of blood T cell repertoires in COVID-19. Produced via immunoSEQ multiplex PCR; TCRdb's table is partial and in-frame only. The table shows roughly 230,000 clones, with 90% occurring only once. The sequenced material came from peripheral blood. These receptors were obtained from a woman aged 60 to 75 with COVID-19, enrolled during active disease.

The rearrangement uses TRBV9 and TRBJ1-4; tentatively, D is TRBD1 (6 bases). V lost 2 bases, J lost 7 bases, and 12 bases lay in between. Germline lookup yields CDR1 SGDLS and CDR2 YYNGEE. CDR3 length equals 14 residues. The chain's CDR3 is CASSVPGASEKLFF. CDR3 DNA sequence: TGTGCCAGCAGCGTCCCAGGGGCAAGTGAAAAACTGTTTTTT.

This clone occurred once. The rearrangement joins TRBV18 to TRBJ1-1, with D uncertain. This CDR3 has 12 amino acids. Germline V gene data show CDR1 as KGHSH and CDR2 as LQKENI. The V end was cut by 3 bases, the J end by 2 bases, with 4 bases between. The CDR3 loop is CASSPANTEAFF. CDR3 nucleotides: TGTGCCAGCTCACCGGCCAACACTGAAGCTTTCTTT.

A remark on this clone: Distinct nucleotide sequences in the sample also encode this CDR3. J is TRBJ1-5 and V is TRBV15; 10 positions agree with TRBD1. V was pared by 5 bases and J by 4 bases, with 5 bases of the junction left unmatched. Germline V lookup: CDR1 LNHNV, CDR2 YYDKDF (reference sequence). The CDR3 loop spans 15 amino acids. Here the CDR3 reads CATSRDRGSNQPQHF. CDR3 nucleotide sequence: TGTGCCACCAGCCGGGACAGGGGATCGAATCAGCCCCAGCATTTT.

V and J are TRBV12-3 or TRBV12-4 and TRBJ1-2, with 7 bases that match TRBD1. This CDR3 is built from 11 residues. The ends lost 10 bases at V and 6 bases at J; junction bases unmatched: 5. The DNA for the CDR3 is TGTGCCACCACGACAGGGAATGGCTACACCTTC. Translating gives CATTTGNGYTF.

The table lists this clone with a count of one. The chain joins TRBV7-6 to TRBJ1-6; the match to TRBD1 covers 7 bases. Germline V gene data show CDR1 as SGHVS and CDR2 as FNYEAQ. J gave up 7 bases and V 0 bases, and 6 bases lay outside the gene matches. The CDR3 is 16 amino acids. The CDR3 spells CASSLAPGTANSPLHF. In DNA form, the CDR3 reads TGTGCCAGCAGCTTAGCCCCCGGGACAGCAAATTCACCCCTCCACTTT.

The chain carries TRBV18 and TRBJ2-5; TRBD2 is a possible D gene (5 bases). Looked up from germline, CDR1 is KGHSH and CDR2 is LQKENI. The CDR3 runs to 15 residues. Trimming removed 4 bases from V and 5 bases from J, with 17 bases in between. The CDR3 protein is CASSRNGGRGETQYF. The DNA for the CDR3 is TGTGCCAGCTCACGGAACGGCGGGCGAGGGGAGACCCAGTACTTC.

V and J are TRBV4-3 and TRBJ1-5; D unclear. With 0 bases removed from V and 5 bases from J, the gap between germline ends came to 11 bases. Looked up from germline, CDR1 is LGHNA and CDR2 is YSLEER. There are 15 residues in the CDR3. The CDR3 loop is CASSQDLRSDQPQHF. CDR3 DNA sequence: TGCGCCAGCAGCCAAGATCTCAGGTCGGATCAGCCCCAGCATTTT.

V usage is TRBV11-1 and J usage is TRBJ1-6, with TRBD1 matching over 7 bases. The CDR3 has 15 amino acids. Germline V gene sequence: CDR1 SGHAT, CDR2 FQDESV (reference sequence). V was clipped by 5 bases and J by 6 bases; unmatched bases: 7. CDR3 loop: CASSTSGTANSPLHF. The CDR3 nucleotides are TGTGCCAGCAGCACCTCCGGGACAGCTAATTCACCCCTCCACTTT.

This sequence joins TRBV7-8 and TRBJ2-3; a weak D match, TRBD2 (5 bases). Deletions cut 0 bases from V and 6 bases from J, with 13 bases between. Germline V lookup: CDR1 SGHVS, CDR2 FQNEAQ. The CDR3 loop spans 15 amino acids. CDR3 in DNA: TGTGCCAGCAGCTTAGCTGTCAGGCGAGGGGATACGCAGTATTTT. Encoded protein: CASSLAVRRGDTQYF. The full variable domain, rest sourced from reference TRBV7-8 and TRBJ2-3, is GAGVSQSPRYKVAKRGQDVALRCDPISGHVSLFWYQQALGQGPEFLTYFQNEAQLDKSGLPSDRFFAERPEGSVSTLKIQRTQQEDSAVYLCASSLAVRRGDTQYFGPGTRLTVL.

A word on this clone: The junction shows a germline mismatch at one end, possibly a read error. The chain combines TRBV5-6 with TRBJ1-6, with 7 bases matching TRBD1. This CDR3 spans 17 amino acids. Germline CDR1 and CDR2: SGHDT and YYEEEE. The CDR3 protein is CASSLYAIRDRNSPPHF. For the CDR3, the DNA is TGTGCCAGCAGCTTATATGCTATCCGGGACAGAAATTCACCCCCCCACTTT.

The chain couples TRBV11-2 to TRBJ1-2; maybe TRBD1 (5 bases). The CDR3 sequence is 12 residues long. CDR1 and CDR2 from the germline V gene are SGHAT and FQNNGV. Trimming shortened V by 0 bases and J by 13 bases, and 12 bases separated the two germline ends. The CDR3 DNA is TGTGCCAGCAGCTTAGATCTGGGGCAGACCACCTTC. Residues: CASSLDLGQTTF.

To note about this clone: Other DNA sequences in this specimen translate into the identical CDR3. This sequence joins TRBV7-2 and TRBJ1-2, with D unresolved. The CDR3 length is 13 residues. Germline CDR1 reads SGHTA; CDR2 reads FQGNSA. Trimming pared 1 base from V and 2 bases from J, leaving 5 bases between. The CDR3 coding sequence is TGTGCCAGCAGCTTAGGGGCCAACTATGGCTACACCTTC. This codes for CASSLGANYGYTF.

V and J are TRBV7-2 and TRBJ2-1; 9 nucleotides line up with TRBD1. CDR1 is SGHTA and CDR2 is FQGNSA in the germline V gene. The ends lost 0 bases at V and 4 bases at J; junction bases unmatched: 1. This CDR3 is 15 amino acids long. Here the CDR3 reads CASSLAGQGYNEQFF. The CDR3 DNA reads as TGTGCCAGCAGCTTAGCGGGACAGGGATACAATGAGCAGTTCTTC.

This chain links TRBV6-6 with TRBJ1-5; the D gene is possibly TRBD1 (6 bases). The germline V gene has CDR1 MNHNY and CDR2 SVGAGI (reference sequence). Trimming removed 6 bases from V and 4 bases from J, with 13 bases in between. The CDR3 is 14 amino acids. The CDR3 nucleotides are TGTGCCAGCAGCTCCGGGACAAATAATCAGCCCCAGCATTTT. This sequence encodes CASSSGTNNQPQHF.

The chain uses TRBV7-8 and TRBJ2-1, with 10 nucleotides matching TRBD2. Germline V gene sequence: CDR1 SGHVS, CDR2 FQNEAQ. The trim removed 4 bases at V and 7 bases at J, leaving 16 bases unmatched. The CDR3 length is 18 residues. CDR3 sequence (DNA): TGTGCCAGCAGCTCCCCCGTCGAGCGGGGGGGTTCTTGGAATGAGCAGTTCTTC. Protein sequence: CASSSPVERGGSWNEQFF.

This sequence joins TRBV28 and TRBJ1-3; TRBD1 matches at 7 bases. V lost 6 bases and J lost 2; bases outside the gene matches: 4. This CDR3 has 14 amino acids. Germline V gene data show CDR1 as MDHEN and CDR2 as SYDVKM. This CDR3 is CASSPQGAGNTIYF. The DNA of the CDR3 is TGTGCCAGCAGCCCCCAGGGGGCTGGAAACACCATATATTTT.

This chain connects TRBV6-2 or TRBV6-3 to TRBJ1-1; D uncertain. V lost 2 bases and J 4 bases, leaving 8 bases between the germline ends. CDR1 is MNHEY, CDR2 SVGEGT, per germline. The CDR3 is 13 residues long. In DNA form, the CDR3 reads TGTGCCAGCAGTTACACTTACGGCACTGAAGCTTTCTTT. This translates into CASSYTYGTEAFF.

The chain uses TRBV7-9 and TRBJ2-2; D not resolved. The CDR3 runs to 17 residues. Germline lookup yields CDR1 SEHNR and CDR2 FQNEAQ (reference sequence). Trimming removed 0 bases from V and 4 bases from J, with 15 bases in between. The CDR3 DNA is TGTGCCAGCAGCTTAGCGTTGCTAGTCGGATTCACCGGGGAGCTGTTTTTT. Its protein product is CASSLALLVGFTGELFF.

The CDR3 protein is CASSSRPREAEAFF. CDR3 sequence (DNA): TGCGCCAGCAGCAGCCGTCCACGAGAGGCTGAAGCTTTCTTT. This chain connects TRBV5-1 to TRBJ1-1; no clear D gene. This CDR3 spans 14 amino acids. V was trimmed by 4 bases and J by 6 bases, leaving 16 bases between them. Per the germline V gene, CDR1 is SGHRS and CDR2 is YFSETQ.

This chain connects TRBV7-3 to TRBJ2-3; weak D call: TRBD2 (6 bases). The CDR3 has 15 residues. The ends were cut back, 4 bases at V and 0 bases at J, with 11 bases in the middle. The germline CDR1 and CDR2 sequences are SGHTA and FQGTGA. As DNA, the CDR3 is TGTGCCAGCAGCTCCATCGGGAGTAGCACAGATACGCAGTATTTT. Translation: CASSSIGSSTDTQYF.

The chain links TRBV4-2 to TRBJ1-6; no firm D call. In germline, CDR1 is LGHNA, CDR2 YNFKEQ. The germline V and J ends were trimmed by 1 base and 6 bases, with 7 bases remaining between them. The CDR3 has 14 amino acids. This chain's CDR3 is CASSQGQINSPLHF. CDR3 coding DNA: TGTGCCAGCAGCCAAGGCCAGATTAATTCACCCCTCCACTTT.

V and J are TRBV27 and TRBJ1-1; possibly TRBD1 for D (6 bases). This CDR3 is 15 amino acids long. The V end lost 6 bases, the J end lost 6 bases, and 20 bases lay between the germline ends. CDR1 is MNHEY, CDR2 SMNVEV, per germline (reference sequence). CDR3 region: CASRKGPAGGSEAFF. The CDR3 bases are TGTGCCAGCAGAAAAGGACCGGCGGGGGGCTCTGAAGCTTTCTTT.

The chain combines TRBV6-5 with TRBJ1-5; possible D gene TRBD1, 5 bases. This CDR3 is built from 15 residues. The V end was cut by 7 bases, the J end by 2 bases, with 15 bases between. Germline-derived CDR1 and CDR2 are MNHEY and SVGAGI. CDR3 sequence (DNA): TGTGCCAGCACCCAAGAGACAGTAGGCAATCAGCCCCAGCATTTT. It translates to CASTQETVGNQPQHF.

The chain combines TRBV6-6 with TRBJ1-2; a weak D match, TRBD1 (5 bases). This CDR3 spans 14 amino acids. The germline V gene has CDR1 MNHNY and CDR2 SVGAGI (reference sequence). With 0 bases removed from V and 6 bases from J, the gap between germline ends came to 11 bases. The CDR3, as DNA: TGTGCCAGCAGTTACTCGTCAGGGATTGATGGCTACACCTTC. It is translated as CASSYSSGIDGYTF.

The rearrangement uses TRBV12-2 and TRBJ1-3; the tabulated D call, TRBD1, remains unverified against the DNA. TRBV12-2 is assigned pseudogene status. The CDR3 totals 15 residues. CDR3 bases: TGTGCAAGTCGCTTCCGCCCCACAGCTGGAAACACCATATATTTT. Its protein is CASRFRPTAGNTIYF.

The V call is TRBV18, the J call TRBJ1-1; no clear D gene. Per germline, CDR1 KGHSH and CDR2 LQKENI. This CDR3 spans 11 amino acids. With 7 bases removed from V and 2 bases from J, the gap between germline ends came to 5 bases. The CDR3 bases are TGTGCCAGCTATGGCAACACTGAAGCTTTCTTT. Translating gives CASYGNTEAFF.

This chain connects TRBV5-5 to TRBJ1-1, with D possibly TRBD1 on 5 matching bases. Germline V gene data show CDR1 as SGHKS and CDR2 as YYEKEE (reference sequence). The germline V and J ends were trimmed by 3 bases and 5 bases, with 17 bases remaining between them. The CDR3 consists of 15 residues. CDR3 sequence (DNA): TGTGCCAGCAGCTGGCGGGAATCGGGGGGGACTGAAGCTTTCTTT. Translating it yields CASSWRESGGTEAFF.

The chain employs TRBV11-2 and TRBJ2-1; TRBD2 matches at 10 bases. Germline V gene lookup returns CDR1 SGHAT and CDR2 FQNNGV. With V trimmed by 3 bases and J by 10 bases, 9 bases remained unmatched. This CDR3 is 15 amino acids long. The CDR3 loop is CASSFRSSGGEEQFF. CDR3 in DNA: TGTGCCAGCAGCTTTAGGTCTAGCGGGGGTGAAGAGCAGTTCTTC.

This chain links TRBV6-2 or TRBV6-3 with TRBJ2-3, with D tentatively TRBD2 (6 bases). Germline loops: CDR1 MNHEY, CDR2 SVGEGT. CDR3 size: 18 residues. Between the trimmed V and J ends, which lost 0 bases and 6 bases, there was a span of 22 bases. CDR3 amino acids: CASSYSSEAGPLRDTQYF. For the CDR3, the DNA is TGTGCCAGCAGTTACTCTAGCGAGGCGGGGCCCCTCCGGGATACGCAGTATTTT.

The chain employs TRBV11-2 and TRBJ1-1; no clear D gene. This CDR3 region has 14 residues. CDR1 SGHAT and CDR2 FQNNGV come from the germline V gene. The germline V and J ends were trimmed by 7 bases and 0 bases, with 12 bases remaining between them. The DNA for the CDR3 is TGTGCCAGCACCACCGGGAGGATGAACACTGAAGCTTTCTTT. This gives the protein CASTTGRMNTEAFF.

The rearrangement joins TRBV19 to TRBJ2-6; D gene unclear. Deletions cut 3 bases from V and 0 bases from J, with 15 bases between. Germline V lookup: CDR1 LNHDA, CDR2 SQIVND (reference sequence). This CDR3 contains 18 residues. CDR3 protein: CASSIPGPISSGANVLTF. Here the CDR3 DNA reads TGTGCCAGTAGTATTCCAGGCCCTATATCCTCTGGGGCCAACGTCCTGACTTTC.

The V gene is TRBV15, the J gene TRBJ1-5, with unresolved D. This CDR3 has 14 amino acids. Per germline, CDR1 LNHNV and CDR2 YYDKDF (reference sequence). With 0 bases removed from V and 7 bases from J, the gap between germline ends came to 10 bases. As DNA, the CDR3 is TGTGCCACCAGCAGAGATCGGCGGGGACAGCCCCAGCATTTT. Translated, it gives CATSRDRRGQPQHF.